Listed below are T cell receptor beta chains from one sample, sequenced in a study of cytomegalovirus exposure and HLA in healthy donors. Assay used: immunoSEQ multiplex PCR; TCRdb lists only in-frame clones, some missing. The sample holds under 200,000 clones, 84% seen once. Sequencing was performed on PBMCs. The receptors were sampled from a man under 40 in good health and CMV-seronegative. The CDR3 runs from the conserved cysteine through the conserved F or W. Each record gives: D gene, V gene, J gene, clone size, CDR3 DNA, CDR3 protein. A D gene is named only where the DNA matches it firmly. Clone size is given for some rows only: seen once, a few or many times, or a class if the clone is expanded.

D gene: TRBD1; V gene: TRBV28; J gene: TRBJ1-1; clone size: -; CDR3 DNA: TGTGCCAGCAGTACTCGAGGGGGCTTGTACACTGAAGCTTTCTTT; CDR3 protein: CASSTRGGLYTEAFF
D gene: -; V gene: TRBV5-1; J gene: TRBJ2-1; clone size: few; CDR3 DNA: TGCGCCAGCAGCTTCCAGGGCAATGAGCAGTTCTTC; CDR3 protein: CASSFQGNEQFF
D gene: TRBD1; V gene: TRBV6-5; J gene: TRBJ1-6; clone size: -; CDR3 DNA: TGTGCCAGCAGTTTCAGACAGGGGGCTTCCCATTCACCCCTCCACTTT; CDR3 protein: CASSFRQGASHSPLHF
D gene: -; V gene: TRBV12-5; J gene: TRBJ2-3; clone size: -; CDR3 DNA: TGTGCTAGTGGTTTGGTACTAGGTCCAGGGGGGTTCTCAGATACGCAGTATTTT; CDR3 protein: CASGLVLGPGGFSDTQYF
D gene: TRBD1; V gene: TRBV18; J gene: TRBJ1-1; clone size: few; CDR3 DNA: TGTGCCAGCTCACCATTGGCAGGGGGCTTTGAAGCTTTCTTT; CDR3 protein: CASSPLAGGFEAFF
D gene: TRBD1; V gene: TRBV30; J gene: TRBJ1-1; clone size: -; CDR3 DNA: TGTGCCTGGAGTGTATGGGGGACAGTTGAGAACACTGAAGCTTTCTTT; CDR3 protein: CAWSVWGTVENTEAFF
D gene: TRBD1; V gene: TRBV7-3; J gene: TRBJ1-1; clone size: few; CDR3 DNA: TGTGCCAGCAGCCAGGGGGCTGGGACTGAAGCTTTCTTT; CDR3 protein: CASSQGAGTEAFF
D gene: -; V gene: TRBV28; J gene: TRBJ2-7; clone size: -; CDR3 DNA: TGTGCCAGCGCGCAGGGTACCTACGAGCAGTACTTC; CDR3 protein: CASAQGTYEQYF
D gene: TRBD2; V gene: TRBV4-1; J gene: TRBJ2-7; clone size: -; CDR3 DNA: TGCGCCAGCAGCCAAGTATGGGGGGGCTACGAGCAGTACTTC; CDR3 protein: CASSQVWGGYEQYF
D gene: -; V gene: TRBV2; J gene: TRBJ1-5; clone size: -; CDR3 DNA: TGTGCCAGCAGCGGGTATAGCAATCAGCCCCAGCATTTT; CDR3 protein: CASSGYSNQPQHF
D gene: -; V gene: TRBV5-1; J gene: TRBJ2-2; clone size: few; CDR3 DNA: TGCGCCAGCAGCTTGCGGGAGACCGGGACCGGGGAGCTGTTTTTT; CDR3 protein: CASSLRETGTGELFF
D gene: -; V gene: TRBV15; J gene: TRBJ1-3; clone size: -; CDR3 DNA: TGTGCCACCAGCAGAGAAGCCCCTTTCCCTGGAAACACCATATATTTT; CDR3 protein: CATSREAPFPGNTIYF
D gene: -; V gene: TRBV6-1; J gene: TRBJ1-1; clone size: -; CDR3 DNA: TGTGCCAGCAGTGAAGCCAGGTGGACTGAAGCTTTCTTT; CDR3 protein: CASSEARWTEAFF
D gene: -; V gene: TRBV5-4; J gene: TRBJ1-3; clone size: -; CDR3 DNA: TGTGCCAGCAGCTCAGACCCCGGGGGCTCTGGAAACACCATATATTTT; CDR3 protein: CASSSDPGGSGNTIYF
D gene: TRBD1; V gene: TRBV5-1; J gene: TRBJ2-3; clone size: -; CDR3 DNA: TGCGCCAGCAGCTTGGGTCAGGGGGCGACAGATACGCAGTATTTT; CDR3 protein: CASSLGQGATDTQYF
D gene: TRBD2; V gene: TRBV6-1; J gene: TRBJ2-3; clone size: -; CDR3 DNA: TGTGCCAGCAGTGATGGACTAGCGGGACCAGATACGCAGTATTTT; CDR3 protein: CASSDGLAGPDTQYF
D gene: -; V gene: TRBV21-1; J gene: TRBJ2-1; clone size: -; CDR3 DNA: TGTGCCAGCAGCAAAGACAGGTCCTACAATGAGCAGTTCTTC; CDR3 protein: CASSKDRSYNEQFF
D gene: TRBD2; V gene: TRBV7-9; J gene: TRBJ2-1; clone size: -; CDR3 DNA: TGTTCCAGCAGCTTCACTAGCGCGCTTGGGGTCTTC; CDR3 protein: CSSSFTSALGVF
D gene: TRBD2; V gene: TRBV4-3; J gene: TRBJ2-3; clone size: few; CDR3 DNA: TGCGCCAGCAGCCAATTACCGGGACTAGCGTCAAATACGCAGTATTTT; CDR3 protein: CASSQLPGLASNTQYF
D gene: TRBD2; V gene: TRBV6-5; J gene: TRBJ2-7; clone size: -; CDR3 DNA: TGTGCCAGCAGGACTAGCGGGGGGAGATACGAGCAGTACTTC; CDR3 protein: CASRTSGGRYEQYF
D gene: TRBD2; V gene: TRBV30; J gene: TRBJ2-1; clone size: -; CDR3 DNA: TGTGCCTGGGCCTTTAGCGGGAGTAGGGATGAGCAGTTCTTC; CDR3 protein: CAWAFSGSRDEQFF
D gene: -; V gene: TRBV5-4; J gene: TRBJ2-4; clone size: -; CDR3 DNA: TGTGCCAGCAGCTTGGCGGCAGGGTTCACTCAAGGGGCCAAAAACATTCAGTACTTC; CDR3 protein: CASSLAAGFTQGAKNIQYF
D gene: TRBD1; V gene: TRBV18; J gene: TRBJ2-5; clone size: -; CDR3 DNA: TGTGCCAGCTCACGGGACAGCCCCAGAGAGACCCAGTACTTC; CDR3 protein: CASSRDSPRETQYF
D gene: -; V gene: TRBV10-3; J gene: TRBJ1-6; clone size: -; CDR3 DNA: TGTGCCATCAGAAACATGGATTCACCCCTCCACTTT; CDR3 protein: CAIRNMDSPLHF
D gene: TRBD2; V gene: TRBV5-1; J gene: TRBJ2-1; clone size: -; CDR3 DNA: TGCGCCAGCAGCTTATCCGGGACTAGCGGATACAATGAGCAGTTCTTC; CDR3 protein: CASSLSGTSGYNEQFF
D gene: -; V gene: TRBV30; J gene: TRBJ2-7; clone size: -; CDR3 DNA: TGTGCCTGGAGTTCGGGACACAACGCCTACGAGCAGTACTTC; CDR3 protein: CAWSSGHNAYEQYF
D gene: -; V gene: TRBV4-3; J gene: TRBJ2-5; clone size: -; CDR3 DNA: TGCGCCAGCAGCCTTGACAGAAACCAAGAGACCCAGTACTTC; CDR3 protein: CASSLDRNQETQYF
D gene: -; V gene: TRBV6-5; J gene: TRBJ1-5; clone size: once; CDR3 DNA: TGTGCCAGCAGTTACGTAGCAGGGAAACAGCCCCAGCATTTT; CDR3 protein: CASSYVAGKQPQHF
D gene: TRBD1; V gene: TRBV5-1; J gene: TRBJ1-2; clone size: -; CDR3 DNA: TGCGCCAGCAGCTTGGGGACAGGGGATTCCGCTGGCTACACCTTC; CDR3 protein: CASSLGTGDSAGYTF
D gene: -; V gene: TRBV12-5; J gene: TRBJ2-1; clone size: -; CDR3 DNA: TGTGCTAGTGGTTTTAGGGGGGAGGGGTCCTACAATGAGCAGTTCTTC; CDR3 protein: CASGFRGEGSYNEQFF
D gene: TRBD2; V gene: TRBV15; J gene: TRBJ2-5; clone size: -; CDR3 DNA: TGTGCCACCAGCAGAGACCTCCGGGAGGGTACGACCCAGTACTTC; CDR3 protein: CATSRDLREGTTQYF
D gene: TRBD2; V gene: TRBV29-1; J gene: TRBJ2-1; clone size: -; CDR3 DNA: TGCAGCGTCAGAGGGCTAGCGGGGAACAATGAGCAGTTCTTC; CDR3 protein: CSVRGLAGNNEQFF
D gene: TRBD2; V gene: TRBV6-5; J gene: TRBJ2-1; clone size: -; CDR3 DNA: TGTGCCAGCAGTTACGGAACTAGCGGGTCTCCTGAGCAGTTCTTC; CDR3 protein: CASSYGTSGSPEQFF